The 26 T cell receptor beta chains given below trace back to one sample, sequenced in a study of control samples from healthy donors and cancer patients. Method: immunoSEQ multiplex PCR; TCRdb's copy keeps in-frame clones and lacks some. The sample totals about 210,000 clones. The sequenced sample consisted of blood. The receptors come from a woman aged 30 to 39 in good health.

The V call is TRBV11-2, the J call TRBJ2-3; 7 bases are a match to TRBD2. Germline CDR1 and CDR2: SGHAT and FQNNGV. J lost 3 bases, V lost 5 bases, and 8 bases had no gene match. CDR3 length equals 15 residues. As DNA, the CDR3 is TGTGCCAGCAGCACACCGGGACTAAGAACAGATACGCAGTATTTT. This gives the protein CASSTPGLRTDTQYF.

The V call is TRBV4-1, the J call TRBJ1-1; 7 nucleotides line up with TRBD1. The CDR3 is 14 amino acids. V lost 9 bases and J lost 4; bases outside the gene matches: 11. Germline V lookup: CDR1 MGHRA, CDR2 YSYEKL. DNA of the CDR3: TGCGCCAGTCGACCCGGGCAGGGGGGCACTGAAGCTTTCTTT. Translated: CASRPGQGGTEAFF.

The chain carries TRBV29-1 and TRBJ1-5; 7 bases line up with TRBD1. V dropped 3 bases and J dropped 4; count of bases not matched to a gene: 9. Germline V gene sequence: CDR1 SQVTM, CDR2 ANQGSEA. CDR3 length: 15 amino acids. In DNA form, the CDR3 reads TGCAGCGTTGACTTCACAGGGGTGCCTAATCAGCCCCAGCATTTT. It translates to CSVDFTGVPNQPQHF. The complete variable domain, with remaining parts taken from reference TRBV29-1 and TRBJ1-5, reads SAVISQKPSRDICQRGTSLTIQCQVDSQVTMMFWYRQQPGQSLTLIATANQGSEATYESGFVIDKFPISRPNLTFSTLTVSNMSPEDSSIYLCSVDFTGVPNQPQHFGDGTRLSIL.

V is TRBV28 and J is TRBJ1-2; D is undetermined. The CDR3 runs to 10 residues. V was cut by 9 bases and J by 1 base, with 3 bases left in between. Germline V lookup: CDR1 MDHEN, CDR2 SYDVKM. CDR3 bases: TGTGCCAGTGGTAACTATGGCTACACCTTC. It is translated as CASGNYGYTF.

The chain couples TRBV6-6 to TRBJ1-1, with 9 bases fitting TRBD1. J gave up 4 bases and V 8 bases, and 8 bases lay outside the gene matches. Germline V gene lookup returns CDR1 MNHNY and CDR2 SVGAGI (reference sequence). CDR3 length: 14 residues. CDR3 DNA: TGTGCCAGCGGAACACAGGGGGCCGTCACTGAAGCTTTCTTT. The encoded protein is CASGTQGAVTEAFF.

This chain joins TRBV5-1 and TRBJ1-4, with TRBD1 as a possible D gene (6 bases). The CDR3 length is 14 residues. Looked up from germline, CDR1 is SGHRS and CDR2 is YFSETQ. Trimming stripped 7 bases from V and 8 bases from J, with 18 bases between. The CDR3 region is CASGARGPGEKLFF. CDR3 nucleotides: TGCGCCAGCGGCGCGCGGGGGCCGGGAGAAAAACTGTTTTTT. The full variable domain, its missing parts supplied by reference TRBV5-1 and TRBJ1-4, is KAGVTQTPRYLIKTRGQQVTLSCSPISGHRSVSWYQQTPGQGLQFLFEYFSETQRNKGNFPGRFSGRQFSNSRSEMNVSTLELGDSALYLCASGARGPGEKLFFGSGTQLSVL.

V and J are TRBV30 and TRBJ1-2; maybe TRBD1 (5 bases). In germline, CDR1 is GTSNPN, CDR2 SVGIG (reference sequence). Trimming removed 8 bases at V and 7 bases at J, with 23 bases between. This CDR3 is built from 14 residues. The CDR3 nucleotides are TGTGCCGTCGACCGGGACGGCGAATTCCCTGGCTACACCTTC. Protein sequence: CAVDRDGEFPGYTF.

The chain combines TRBV5-6 with TRBJ2-3; a weak D match, TRBD2 (6 bases). Trimming removed 2 bases at V and 4 bases at J, with 14 bases between. The CDR3 contains 15 residues. Germline loops: CDR1 SGHDT, CDR2 YYEEEE. The CDR3, as DNA: TGTGCCAGCAGCTTACGGACGGGCGGGGCAGATACGCAGTATTTT. Encoded protein: CASSLRTGGADTQYF. The full variable domain, in which reference TRBV5-6 and TRBJ2-3 provide the parts outside the CDR3, is DAGVTQSPTHLIKTRGQQVTLRCSPKSGHDTVSWYQQALGQGPQFIFQYYEEEERQRGNFPDRFSGHQFPNYSSELNVNALLLGDSALYLCASSLRTGGADTQYFGPGTRLTVL.

CDR3 amino acids: CASSLLAGRAYEQYF. The CDR3 nucleotides are TGTGCCAGCAGCCTCCTAGCGGGGAGGGCCTACGAGCAGTACTTC. V usage is TRBV6-6 and J usage is TRBJ2-7; 9 positions agree with TRBD2. The CDR3 is 15 residues long. The J segment lost 2 bases and the V segment lost 6 bases, leaving 8 bases of the junction unmatched. Germline V lookup: CDR1 MNHNY, CDR2 SVGAGI (reference sequence).

This chain uses TRBV10-1 with TRBJ2-3; no definite D call. Trimming removed 8 bases from V and 1 base from J, with 10 bases in between. The CDR3 spans 13 residues. Germline CDR1 is WNHNN and CDR2 is SYGVQD (reference sequence). Here the CDR3 reads CASRADRTDTQYF. For the CDR3, the DNA is TGCGCCAGCCGGGCAGACCGCACAGATACGCAGTATTTT.

J is TRBJ1-1 and V is TRBV11-2; tentatively, D is TRBD1 (6 bases). From germline, CDR1 is SGHAT and CDR2 FQNNGV. CDR3 length: 16 amino acids. Trimming left V 0 bases short and J 7 bases short, with 18 bases between. The CDR3 sequence is CASSLDGGLMSLEAFF. The CDR3 bases are TGTGCCAGCAGCTTAGATGGGGGGCTGATGTCACTTGAAGCTTTCTTT. The full variable domain, its missing parts supplied by reference TRBV11-2 and TRBJ1-1, is EAGVAQSPRYKIIEKRQSVAFWCNPISGHATLYWYQQILGQGPKLLIQFQNNGVVDDSQLPKDRFSAERLKGVDSTLKIQPAKLEDSAVYLCASSLDGGLMSLEAFFGQGTRLTVV.

The chain carries TRBV14 and TRBJ2-7; tentatively, D is TRBD1 (6 bases). V was clipped by 4 bases and J by 3 bases, with 19 bases between them. Germline loops: CDR1 SGHDN, CDR2 FVKESK. The length of the CDR3 is 16 residues. The CDR3 region is CASSPNPTGSNYEQYF. CDR3 sequence (DNA): TGTGCCAGCAGCCCGAATCCTACAGGGTCCAACTACGAGCAGTACTTC.

The rearrangement joins TRBV10-3 to TRBJ2-7; the D gene is possibly TRBD1 (6 bases). This CDR3 has 12 residues. V was clipped by 4 bases and J by 5 bases, with 9 bases between them. Looked up from germline, CDR1 is ENHRY and CDR2 is SYGVKD. In DNA, the CDR3 is TGTGCCATCAGTGGTGGGGGCAACGAGCAGTACTTC. This codes for CAISGGGNEQYF.

The genes are TRBV27 and TRBJ1-1, with TRBD1 identical over 7 bases. The CDR3 has 15 amino acids. The V segment lost 5 bases and the J segment 1 base; nucleotides outside the gene matches: 7. CDR1 and CDR2 (germline): MNHEY, SMNVEV (reference sequence). The CDR3 region has the DNA TGTGCCAGCAGTCTACGGGACAGCGAGAACACTGAAGCTTTCTTT. This sequence encodes CASSLRDSENTEAFF.

The chain is built from TRBV3-1 (or the pseudogene TRBV3-2) and TRBJ1-2; D is undetermined. CDR1 is LGHDT, CDR2 YNNKEL, per germline (reference sequence). The CDR3 extends over 12 amino acids. V lost 1 base to trimming and J lost 8 bases, with 8 bases between them. The CDR3 DNA is TGTGCCAGCAGCCAAGTCTCAGGAGGCTACACCTTC. Protein product: CASSQVSGGYTF.

The CDR3 DNA is TGCGCCAGCAGCGCAGGGGGCCGAGCCCATTCACCCCTCCACTTT. This sequence encodes CASSAGGRAHSPLHF. The rearrangement joins TRBV4-1 to TRBJ1-6; 8 bases agree with TRBD1. Germline-derived CDR1 and CDR2 are MGHRA and YSYEKL. The CDR3 totals 15 residues. The J segment lost 8 bases and the V segment lost 5 bases, leaving 8 bases of the junction unmatched.

The chain combines TRBV3-1 (or the pseudogene TRBV3-2) with TRBJ2-7; D may match TRBD1 or TRBD2 (5 bases each). CDR1 LGHDT and CDR2 YNNKEL come from the germline V gene (reference sequence). The CDR3 is 14 amino acids. Trimming took 0 bases from V and 4 from J, leaving 10 bases between them. CDR3 residues: CASSQDEGKYEQYF. CDR3 sequence (DNA): TGTGCCAGCAGCCAAGACGAGGGGAAGTACGAGCAGTACTTC.

The chain uses TRBV14 and TRBJ2-5; maybe TRBD2 (6 bases). Germline CDR1 SGHDN, CDR2 FVKESK. The germline V and J ends were trimmed by 2 bases and 2 bases, with 21 bases remaining between them. This CDR3 is built from 18 residues. The CDR3 region is CASSQLLWFERAQETQYF. DNA of the CDR3: TGTGCCAGCAGCCAACTACTGTGGTTCGAGCGGGCACAAGAGACCCAGTACTTC.

CDR3 residues: CASSEYWGRTGNQPQHF. The CDR3 region has the DNA TGTGCCAGCAGTGAATATTGGGGTAGGACTGGCAATCAGCCCCAGCATTTT. J is TRBJ1-5 and V is TRBV2; D unresolved. The V gene's germline CDR1 is SNHLY and CDR2 FYNNEI. This CDR3 has 17 residues. V lost 2 bases, J lost 2 bases, and 16 bases lay in between.

The chain employs TRBV27 and TRBJ1-5, with TRBD1 matching over 10 bases. The length of the CDR3 is 14 residues. The V and J ends lost 5 bases and 8 bases, in that order; junction bases with no gene match: 6. Germline V CDR1 and CDR2: MNHEY, SMNVEV (reference sequence). The chain's CDR3 is CASSLGQGRKPQHF. In nucleotides, the CDR3 is TGTGCCAGCAGTCTGGGACAGGGGAGGAAGCCCCAGCATTTT.

This rearrangement joins TRBV28 to TRBJ1-1; 10 positions match TRBD1. The V segment lost 5 bases and the J segment 7 bases; nucleotides outside the gene matches: 4. The CDR3 has 13 residues. Germline CDR1 MDHEN, CDR2 SYDVKM. The CDR3 sequence: CASSDRGLIEAFF. CDR3 in DNA: TGTGCCAGCAGTGACAGGGGGCTTATTGAAGCTTTCTTT.

The J gene is TRBJ1-2, the V gene TRBV20-1; D is unresolved. V dropped 1 base and J dropped 8 bases, with 8 bases sitting between them. From germline, CDR1 is DFQATT and CDR2 SNEGSKA (reference sequence). CDR3 length: 11 amino acids. The CDR3: CSARGVDGYTF. The CDR3 DNA sequence: TGCAGTGCTAGAGGAGTTGACGGCTACACCTTC.

The genes are TRBV6-5 and TRBJ1-1; D unclear. The CDR3 sequence is 15 residues long. Deletions cut 0 bases from V and 11 bases from J, with 19 bases between. Germline-derived CDR1 and CDR2 are MNHEY and SVGAGI. Written as DNA, the CDR3 is TGTGCCAGCAGTTACTCGATGGACCCATCAGTAGGGGCTTTCTTT. Amino acid sequence: CASSYSMDPSVGAFF.

The chain uses TRBV7-3 and TRBJ1-2, with 11 bases that match TRBD1. This CDR3 has 14 residues. The V gene's germline CDR1 is SGHTA and CDR2 FQGTGA. With 6 bases clipped from V and 8 bases from J, the junction kept 8 bases outside the gene matches. The CDR3 DNA reads TGTGCCAGCAGTCCCGGACAGGGGGCGAAAGGCTACACCTTC. Translation: CASSPGQGAKGYTF.

V and J are TRBV14 and TRBJ2-7; possibly TRBD1 for D (5 bases). Germline V gene data show CDR1 as SGHDN and CDR2 as FVKESK. The CDR3 is 14 amino acids. Trimming stripped 5 bases from V and 6 bases from J, with 17 bases between. CDR3 bases: TGTGCCAGCAGCACCCAGTCAGGGCTTGGCGAGCAGTACTTC. Protein: CASSTQSGLGEQYF.

The chain employs TRBV4-3 and TRBJ2-2, with a tentative D call TRBD2 (6 bases). Germline V lookup: CDR1 LGHNA, CDR2 YSLEER. Trimming removed 1 base from V and 2 bases from J, with 11 bases in between. This CDR3 region has 16 residues. CDR3 region: CASSQGLGGNTGELFF. The CDR3 nucleotides are TGCGCCAGCAGCCAAGGTCTCGGGGGAAACACCGGGGAGCTGTTTTTT.